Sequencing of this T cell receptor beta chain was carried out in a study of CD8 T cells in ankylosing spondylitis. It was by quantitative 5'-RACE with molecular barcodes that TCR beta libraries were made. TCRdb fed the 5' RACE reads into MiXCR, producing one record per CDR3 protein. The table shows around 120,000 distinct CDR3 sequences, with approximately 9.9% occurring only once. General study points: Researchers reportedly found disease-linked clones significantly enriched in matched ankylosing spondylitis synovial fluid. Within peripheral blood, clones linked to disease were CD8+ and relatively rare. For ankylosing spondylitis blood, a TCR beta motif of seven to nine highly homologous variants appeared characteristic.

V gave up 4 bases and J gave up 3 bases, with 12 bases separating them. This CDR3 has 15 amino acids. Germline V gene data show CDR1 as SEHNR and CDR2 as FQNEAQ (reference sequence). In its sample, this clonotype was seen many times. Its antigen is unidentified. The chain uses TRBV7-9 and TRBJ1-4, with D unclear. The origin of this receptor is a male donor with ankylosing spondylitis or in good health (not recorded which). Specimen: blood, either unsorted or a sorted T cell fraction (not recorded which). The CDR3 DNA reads TGTGCCAGCAGCTCACCTGTGACATCTAATGAAAAACTGTTTTTT. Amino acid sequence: CASSSPVTSNEKLFF.